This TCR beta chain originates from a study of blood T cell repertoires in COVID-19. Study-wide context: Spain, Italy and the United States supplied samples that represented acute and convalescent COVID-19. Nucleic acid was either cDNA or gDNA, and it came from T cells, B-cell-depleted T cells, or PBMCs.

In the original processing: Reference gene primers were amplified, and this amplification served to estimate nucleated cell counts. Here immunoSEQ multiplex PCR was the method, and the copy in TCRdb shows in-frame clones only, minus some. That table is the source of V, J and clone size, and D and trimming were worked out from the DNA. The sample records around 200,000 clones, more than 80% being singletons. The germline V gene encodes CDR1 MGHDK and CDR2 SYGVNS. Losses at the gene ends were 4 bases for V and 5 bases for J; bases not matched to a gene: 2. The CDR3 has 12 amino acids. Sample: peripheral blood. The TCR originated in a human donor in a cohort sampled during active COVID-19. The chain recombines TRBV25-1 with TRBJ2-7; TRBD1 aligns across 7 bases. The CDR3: CASSVTGNEQYF. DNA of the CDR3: TGTGCCAGCAGTGTGACAGGGAACGAGCAGTACTTC.